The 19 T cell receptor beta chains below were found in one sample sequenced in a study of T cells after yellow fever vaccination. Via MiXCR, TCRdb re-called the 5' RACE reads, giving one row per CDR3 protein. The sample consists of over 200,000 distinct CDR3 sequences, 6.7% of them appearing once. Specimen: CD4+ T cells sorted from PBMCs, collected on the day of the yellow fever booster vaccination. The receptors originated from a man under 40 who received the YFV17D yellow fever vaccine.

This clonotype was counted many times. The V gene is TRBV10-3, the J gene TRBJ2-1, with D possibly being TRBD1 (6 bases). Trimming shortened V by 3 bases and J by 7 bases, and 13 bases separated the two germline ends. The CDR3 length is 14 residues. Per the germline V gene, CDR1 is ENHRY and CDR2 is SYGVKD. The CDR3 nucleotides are TGTGCCATCAGTGACCAGGGGATAGGTAATGAGCAGTTCTTC. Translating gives CAISDQGIGNEQFF.

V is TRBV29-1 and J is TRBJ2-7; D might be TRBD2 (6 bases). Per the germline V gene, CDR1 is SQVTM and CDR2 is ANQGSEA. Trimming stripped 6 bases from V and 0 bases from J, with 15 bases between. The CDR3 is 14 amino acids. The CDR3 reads CSVRAGTGSYEQYF. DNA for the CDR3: TGCAGCGTGAGGGCCGGGACTGGCTCCTACGAGCAGTACTTC.

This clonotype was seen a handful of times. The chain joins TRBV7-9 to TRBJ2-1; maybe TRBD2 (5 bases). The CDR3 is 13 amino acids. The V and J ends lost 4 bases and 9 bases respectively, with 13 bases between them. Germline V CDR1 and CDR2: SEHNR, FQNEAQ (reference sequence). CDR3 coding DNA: TGTGCCAGCAGCTACCCGGGATTGAGTGAGCAGTTCTTC. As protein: CASSYPGLSEQFF. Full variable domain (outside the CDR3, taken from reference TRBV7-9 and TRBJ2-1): DTGVSQNPRHKITKRGQNVTFRCDPISEHNRLYWYRQTLGQGPEFLTYFQNEAQLEKSRLLSDRFSAERPKGSFSTLEIQRTEQGDSAMYLCASSYPGLSEQFFGPGTRLTVL.

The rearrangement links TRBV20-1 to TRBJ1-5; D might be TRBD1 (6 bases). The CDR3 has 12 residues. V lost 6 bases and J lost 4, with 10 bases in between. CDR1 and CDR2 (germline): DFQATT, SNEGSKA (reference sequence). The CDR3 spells CSARTANQPQHF. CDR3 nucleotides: TGCAGTGCCAGGACAGCTAATCAGCCCCAGCATTTT.

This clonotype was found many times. The CDR3 sequence is CASSYSTSAQANRAKNIQYF. CDR3 DNA sequence: TGTGCCAGCAGTTACTCGACCTCCGCCCAAGCGAATCGAGCCAAAAACATTCAGTACTTC. V is TRBV6-2 or TRBV6-3 and J is TRBJ2-4, with no clear D. The CDR3 extends over 20 amino acids. The germline gives CDR1 MNHEY, CDR2 SVGEGT. Trimming removed 0 bases at V and 0 bases at J, with 21 bases between.

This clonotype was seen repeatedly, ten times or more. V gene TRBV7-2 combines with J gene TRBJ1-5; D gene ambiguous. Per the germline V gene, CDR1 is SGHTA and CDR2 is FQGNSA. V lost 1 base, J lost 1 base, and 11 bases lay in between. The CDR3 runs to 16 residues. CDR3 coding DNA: TGTGCCAGCAGCTTAGTTGGAGGGCCGAGCAATCAGCCCCAGCATTTT. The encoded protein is CASSLVGGPSNQPQHF.

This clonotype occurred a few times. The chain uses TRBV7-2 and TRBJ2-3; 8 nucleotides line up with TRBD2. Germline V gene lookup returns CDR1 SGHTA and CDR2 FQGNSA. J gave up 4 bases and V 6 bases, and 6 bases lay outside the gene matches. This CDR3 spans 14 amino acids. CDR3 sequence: CASRSGLEADTQYF. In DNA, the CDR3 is TGTGCCAGCAGGTCGGGACTAGAGGCAGATACGCAGTATTTT.

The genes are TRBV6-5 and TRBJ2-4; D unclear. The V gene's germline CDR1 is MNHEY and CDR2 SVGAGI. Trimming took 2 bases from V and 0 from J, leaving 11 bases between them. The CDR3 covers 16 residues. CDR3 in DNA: TGTGCCAGCAGTTACAGGGCCGCACGAGCCAAAAACATTCAGTACTTC. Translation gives CASSYRAARAKNIQYF.

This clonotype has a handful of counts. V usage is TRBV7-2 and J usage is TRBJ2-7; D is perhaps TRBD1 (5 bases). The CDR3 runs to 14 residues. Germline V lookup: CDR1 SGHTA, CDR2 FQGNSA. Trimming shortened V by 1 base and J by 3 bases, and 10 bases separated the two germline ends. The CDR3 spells CASSLEQGNYEQYF. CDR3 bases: TGTGCCAGCAGCTTAGAGCAGGGTAACTACGAGCAGTACTTC.

The CDR3 DNA reads as TGCAGTGCTAGCTTTAGCGGGCCAGATACGCAGTATTTT. Its protein is CSASFSGPDTQYF. The chain is built from TRBV20-1 and TRBJ2-3; 7 bases fit TRBD2. Germline CDR1 is DFQATT and CDR2 is SNEGSKA (reference sequence). CDR3 size: 13 residues. V lost 3 bases to trimming and J lost 4 bases; unmatched junction nucleotides: 4.

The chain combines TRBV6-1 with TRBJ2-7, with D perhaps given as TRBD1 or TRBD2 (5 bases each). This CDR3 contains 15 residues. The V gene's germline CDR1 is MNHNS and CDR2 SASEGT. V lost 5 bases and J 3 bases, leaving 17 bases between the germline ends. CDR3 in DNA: TGTGCCAGCAGTCGTAGAGGGGCAGGTCTCTACGAGCAGTACTTC. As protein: CASSRRGAGLYEQYF.

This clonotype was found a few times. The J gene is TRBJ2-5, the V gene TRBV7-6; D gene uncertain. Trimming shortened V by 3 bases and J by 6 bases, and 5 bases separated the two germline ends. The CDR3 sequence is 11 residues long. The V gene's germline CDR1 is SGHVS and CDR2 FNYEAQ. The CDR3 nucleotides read TGTGCCAGCAGCTTGGATCAGACCCAGTACTTC. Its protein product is CASSLDQTQYF.

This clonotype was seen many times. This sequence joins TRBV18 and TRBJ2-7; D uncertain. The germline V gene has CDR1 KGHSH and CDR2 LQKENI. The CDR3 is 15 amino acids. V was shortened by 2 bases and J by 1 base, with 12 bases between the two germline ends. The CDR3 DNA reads TGTGCCAGCTCACCAGTAGAGTCCCCTTCCTACGAGCAGTACTTC. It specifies CASSPVESPSYEQYF.

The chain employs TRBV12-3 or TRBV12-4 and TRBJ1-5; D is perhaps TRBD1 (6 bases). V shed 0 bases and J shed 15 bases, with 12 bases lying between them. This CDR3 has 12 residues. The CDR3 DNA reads TGTGCCAGCAGTTTAGCGGGGGCCGACAGGCATTTT. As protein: CASSLAGADRHF.

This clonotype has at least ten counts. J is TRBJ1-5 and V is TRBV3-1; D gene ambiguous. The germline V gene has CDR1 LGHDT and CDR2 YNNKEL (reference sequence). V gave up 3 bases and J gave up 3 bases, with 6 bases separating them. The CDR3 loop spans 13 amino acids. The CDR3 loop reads CASSQGINQPQHF. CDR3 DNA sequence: TGTGCCAGCAGCCAGGGGATCAATCAGCCCCAGCATTTT. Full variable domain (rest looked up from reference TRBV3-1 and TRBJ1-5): DTAVSQTPKYLVTQMGNDKSIKCEQNLGHDTMYWYKQDSKKFLKIMFSYNNKELIINETVPNRFSPKSPDKAHLNLHINSLELGDSAVYFCASSQGINQPQHFGDGTRLSIL.

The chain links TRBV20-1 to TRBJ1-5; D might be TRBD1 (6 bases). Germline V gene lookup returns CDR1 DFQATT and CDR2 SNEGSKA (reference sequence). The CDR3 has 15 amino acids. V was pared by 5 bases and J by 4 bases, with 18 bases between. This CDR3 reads CSAVRSNRDNQPQHF. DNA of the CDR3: TGCAGTGCTGTCCGATCCAACAGGGATAATCAGCCCCAGCATTTT.

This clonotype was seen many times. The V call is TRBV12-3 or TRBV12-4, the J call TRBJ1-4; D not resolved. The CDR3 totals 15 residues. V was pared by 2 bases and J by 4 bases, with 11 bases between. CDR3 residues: CASSLISGYNEKLFF. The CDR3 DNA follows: TGTGCCAGCAGTTTAATATCGGGGTATAATGAAAAACTGTTTTTT.

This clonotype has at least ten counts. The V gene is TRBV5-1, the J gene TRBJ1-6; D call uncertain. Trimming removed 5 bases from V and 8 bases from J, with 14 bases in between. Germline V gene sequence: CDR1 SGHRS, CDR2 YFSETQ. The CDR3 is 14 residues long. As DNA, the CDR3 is TGCGCCAGCAGTCCTATCAGAGGCGATTCACCCCTCCACTTT. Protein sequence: CASSPIRGDSPLHF.

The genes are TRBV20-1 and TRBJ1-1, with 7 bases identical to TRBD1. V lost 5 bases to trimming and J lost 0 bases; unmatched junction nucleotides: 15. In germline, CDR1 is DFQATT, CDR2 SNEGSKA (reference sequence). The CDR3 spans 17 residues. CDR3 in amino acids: CSARRGHLVGMNTEAFF. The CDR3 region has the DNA TGCAGTGCTCGTAGGGGGCATTTGGTAGGAATGAACACTGAAGCTTTCTTT.